This T cell receptor beta chain was sequenced for a study of T cell clonality in common variable immunodeficiency. Study results and caveats: TCRbeta clonality was increased in CVID versus healthy controls.

This clone was seen many times. Its antigen is undetermined. The CDR3 end is not reached by the read, which stops 3 residues before it; the germline J gene fills it in. The germline gives CDR1 ENHRY, CDR2 SYGVKD. The length of the CDR3 is 19 residues. J gave up 5 bases and V 6 bases, and 18 bases lay outside the gene matches. Libraries were prepared by immunoSEQ multiplex PCR; TCRdb keeps only in-frame clonotypes and omits some of them. The data show approximately 40,000 clones, none appearing only once, with about 9.5% held by the ten largest. The sequencing input was peripheral blood mononuclear cells. This TCR was sampled from a person aged 18 to 70 in good health. This sequence joins TRBV10-3 and TRBJ2-2; 10 positions agree with TRBD2. CDR3 sequence reads: CAISDPVGASGSITGELFF. CDR3 DNA, as far as it was read: TGTGCCATCAGCGACCCCGTCGGGGCTAGCGGGAGTATAACCGGGGAG.